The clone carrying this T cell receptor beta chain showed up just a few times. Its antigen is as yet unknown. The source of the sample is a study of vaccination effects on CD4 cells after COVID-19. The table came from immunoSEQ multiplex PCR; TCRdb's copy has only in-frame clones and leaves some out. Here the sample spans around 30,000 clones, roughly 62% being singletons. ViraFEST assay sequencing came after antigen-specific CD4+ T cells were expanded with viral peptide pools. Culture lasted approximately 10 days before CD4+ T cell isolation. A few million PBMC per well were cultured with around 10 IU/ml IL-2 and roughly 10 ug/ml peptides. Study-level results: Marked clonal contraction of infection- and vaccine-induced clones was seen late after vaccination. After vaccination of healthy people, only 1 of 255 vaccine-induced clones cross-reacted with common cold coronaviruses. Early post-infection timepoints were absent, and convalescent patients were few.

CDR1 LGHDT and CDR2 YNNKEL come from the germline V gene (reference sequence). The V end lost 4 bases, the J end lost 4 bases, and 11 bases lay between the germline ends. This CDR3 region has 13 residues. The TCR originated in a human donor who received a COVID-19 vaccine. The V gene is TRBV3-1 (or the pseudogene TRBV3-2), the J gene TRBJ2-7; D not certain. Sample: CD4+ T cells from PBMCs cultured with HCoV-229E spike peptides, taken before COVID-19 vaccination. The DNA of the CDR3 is TGTGCCAGCAGCCCAAGTTTGCCTTACGAGCAGTACTTC. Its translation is CASSPSLPYEQYF.